These T cell receptor beta chains were read from a single sample in a study of memory CD4+ T cells and cytomegalovirus serostatus. This table comes from immunoSEQ multiplex PCR, and its TCRdb copy is limited to in-frame clones, with some not included. This sample has 84,000 or so clones, with around 80% found just once. Material: memory CD4+ T cells from blood. These receptors came from an adult in good health and CMV-seronegative. CDR3s include the opening cysteine and the closing phenylalanine or tryptophan. The D gene is left open where the match is weak. Clone size, where shown, is once, few, many, or a class for clones that have expanded.

once,TRBV2,NA,TRBJ2-4,CASSDRGGIQYF,TGTGCCAGCAGTGACAGGGGAGGCATTCAGTACTTC
NA,TRBV7-3,TRBD1,TRBJ2-2,CASSPTGRNTGELFF,TGTGCCAGCAGCCCGACAGGGAGGAACACCGGGGAGCTGTTTTTT
NA,TRBV4-2,NA,TRBJ2-5,CASSLGAGAAGETQYF,TGTGCCAGCAGCCTGGGGGCCGGAGCCGCGGGAGAGACCCAGTACTTC
NA,TRBV6-6,NA,TRBJ2-7,CASSAGGYEQYF,TGTGCCAGCAGTGCCGGGGGATACGAGCAGTACTTC
NA,TRBV19,NA,TRBJ2-7,CASSIAESYEQYF,TGTGCCAGTAGTATTGCCGAGTCCTACGAGCAGTACTTC
NA,TRBV5-1,NA,TRBJ2-7,CASSSTGSSYEQYF,TGCGCCAGCAGCTCCACAGGGAGCTCCTACGAGCAGTACTTC
NA,TRBV9,NA,TRBJ1-1,CASSVLKGMNTEAFF,TGTGCCAGCAGCGTACTAAAGGGCATGAACACTGAAGCTTTCTTT
NA,TRBV4-3,NA,TRBJ2-2,CASSQNPGASGELFF,TGCGCCAGCAGCCAAAACCCAGGAGCCTCCGGGGAGCTGTTTTTT
NA,TRBV19,NA,TRBJ1-5,CASSIDSGGIGGNNQPQHF,TGTGCCAGTAGTATAGATAGTGGGGGGATTGGGGGCAACAATCAGCCCCAGCATTTT
once,TRBV7-6,NA,TRBJ2-1,CASSLGSIQENEQFF,TGTGCCAGCAGCTTAGGATCCATCCAGGAGAATGAGCAGTTCTTC
NA,TRBV5-1,NA,TRBJ2-2,CASSWTENTGELFF,TGCGCCAGCAGCTGGACAGAGAACACCGGGGAGCTGTTTTTT
NA,TRBV14,NA,TRBJ1-2,CASSQEATYGYTF,TGTGCCAGCAGCCAAGAGGCCACCTATGGCTACACCTTC
once,TRBV7-2,NA,TRBJ2-2,CASSLGTVGELFF,TGTGCCAGCAGCTTAGGGACTGTGGGGGAGCTGTTTTTT
NA,TRBV10-3,TRBD2,TRBJ2-2,CAIKGRADTGELFF,TGTGCCATCAAGGGGAGGGCGGACACCGGGGAGCTGTTTTTT
NA,TRBV6-6,NA,TRBJ1-3,CASSYVGFSGNTIYF,TGTGCCAGCAGTTACGTCGGGTTCTCTGGAAACACCATATATTTT
NA,TRBV5-4,TRBD1,TRBJ1-2,CASSPTGGGAGYTF,TGTGCCAGCAGCCCGACAGGGGGAGGTGCGGGCTACACCTTC
NA,TRBV4-2,NA,TRBJ2-7,CASSQESGTPPSF,TGTGCCAGCAGCCAAGAGTCCGGGACTCCCCCTTCCTTC
NA,TRBV7-8,NA,TRBJ1-3,CASSLGVSGNTIYF,TGTGCCAGCAGCTTAGGAGTCTCTGGAAACACCATATATTTT
NA,TRBV10-3,NA,TRBJ2-2,CAISESGRGKTGELFF,TGTGCCATCAGTGAGTCTGGCAGGGGAAAAACCGGGGAGCTGTTTTTT
NA,TRBV29-1,NA,TRBJ1-5,CSVAMTADSNQPQHF,TGCAGCGTCGCCATGACAGCCGATAGCAATCAGCCCCAGCATTTT
NA,TRBV11-2,TRBD1,TRBJ2-7,CASSSGTGMGEQYF,TGTGCCAGCAGCTCCGGGACAGGGATGGGCGAGCAGTACTTC
few,TRBV6-5,NA,TRBJ1-6,CAATNRNSPLHF,TGTGCCGCAACCAACAGGAATTCACCCCTCCACTTT
NA,TRBV6-5,NA,TRBJ1-6,CASGTGNSPLHF,TGTGCCAGCGGGACGGGAAATTCACCCCTCCACTTT
NA,TRBV19,NA,TRBJ1-2,CASSPMGSYGYTF,TGTGCCAGTAGCCCGATGGGTAGCTATGGCTACACCTTC
NA,TRBV14,NA,TRBJ1-4,CASSPGTRKLFF,TGTGCCAGCAGCCCAGGGACTCGAAAACTGTTTTTT
NA,TRBV27,NA,TRBJ1-2,CASKEGNYGYTF,TGTGCCAGCAAGGAGGGTAACTATGGCTACACCTTC
NA,TRBV30,NA,TRBJ1-6,CAWSAGAQSPLHF,TGTGCCTGGAGTGCGGGGGCACAATCACCCCTCCACTTT
NA,TRBV5-1,NA,TRBJ1-2,CASSLAGDGYTF,TGCGCCAGCAGCTTGGCTGGGGACGGCTACACCTTC
NA,TRBV5-1,NA,TRBJ1-4,CASSSGLRDEKLFF,TGCGCCAGCAGCTCGGGGCTACGGGATGAAAAACTGTTTTTT
few,TRBV10-1,NA,TRBJ2-2,CASSDMGDIVHGELFF,TGCGCCAGCAGTGACATGGGGGACATCGTTCACGGGGAGCTGTTTTTT
NA,TRBV28,TRBD1,TRBJ1-5,CASQGGVTPQHF,TGTGCCAGCCAGGGGGGGGTAACGCCCCAGCATTTT
NA,TRBV28,TRBD1,TRBJ1-1,CASSPTTGGNTEAFF,TGTGCCAGCAGTCCCACGACAGGGGGAAACACTGAAGCTTTCTTT
NA,TRBV2,TRBD1,TRBJ1-4,CASSDYGQGEKLFF,TGTGCCAGCAGTGATTACGGACAGGGAGAAAAACTGTTTTTT
few,TRBV2,TRBD1,TRBJ1-5,CASTLRGQSNQPQHF,TGTGCCAGCACATTGAGGGGGCAAAGCAATCAGCCCCAGCATTTT
NA,TRBV2,NA,TRBJ1-3,CASSDSGAFSGNTIYF,TGTGCCAGCAGTGATTCCGGGGCTTTCTCTGGAAACACCATATATTTT
NA,TRBV5-1,NA,TRBJ1-4,CASSLQGGTTNEKLFF,TGCGCCAGCAGCTTACAGGGTGGGACAACTAATGAAAAACTGTTTTTT
once,TRBV5-1,NA,TRBJ2-2,CASNLELGAGELFF,TGCGCCAGCAATTTGGAGCTTGGGGCCGGGGAGCTGTTTTTT
NA,TRBV7-2,NA,TRBJ2-3,CASSFGYDTDTQYF,TGTGCCAGCAGCTTCGGTTACGACACAGATACGCAGTATTTT
NA,TRBV7-8,NA,TRBJ1-1,CASSLTPLPGTTEAFF,TGTGCCAGCAGCTTAACCCCTCTCCCCGGGACCACTGAAGCTTTCTTT
few,TRBV25-1,NA,TRBJ2-2,CASSRGHTGELFF,TGTGCCAGCAGCAGGGGACACACCGGGGAGCTGTTTTTT
NA,TRBV6-5,NA,TRBJ1-1,CASSSLVYEAFF,TGTGCCAGCAGTTCCCTGGTCTATGAAGCTTTCTTT
few,TRBV7-8,NA,TRBJ2-2,CASSLAGLLNTGELFF,TGTGCCAGCAGCTTAGCGGGACTCCTAAACACCGGGGAGCTGTTTTTT